This entry describes one TCR beta chain. Its specificity is not known. The source of the sample is a study of PD-1 blockade in classical Hodgkin lymphoma. Study-level findings and limits: It was CD4+ TCR diversity, not CD8+, that rose significantly by C4D1. Complete responders' baseline diversity resembled that of newly diagnosed patients. Baseline TCR diversity was reportedly lower in newly diagnosed patients than healthy donors.

V lost 3 bases to trimming and J lost 5 bases; unmatched junction nucleotides: 19. Germline values: CDR1 LNHDA, CDR2 SQIVND (reference sequence). The CDR3 extends over 19 amino acids. Libraries were prepared by immunoSEQ multiplex PCR; TCRdb keeps only in-frame clonotypes and omits some of them. The sample comprises about 21,000 clones, approximately 80% of which are singletons, and 7.2% rests with the top ten. Time point specified: cycle 4 day 1 (C4D1), after less than 7 weeks of nivolumab. Every patient was affected by relapse after autologous stem cell transplantation, while exposure to brentuximab vedotin was not uniform. Patients showed best responses of complete response, partial response or progressive disease.

This receptor was identified in a human donor with classical Hodgkin lymphoma. This chain uses TRBV19 with TRBJ1-5, with 7 positions matching TRBD1. This specimen consisted of peripheral blood mononuclear cells (PBMCs), obtained before the fourth cycle of nivolumab. The CDR3 region is CASSIRGQGKGGPDQPQHF. CDR3 in DNA: TGTGCCAGTAGTATTCGCGGCCAGGGTAAAGGGGGCCCAGATCAGCCCCAGCATTTT.